The present entry profiles one TCR beta chain with its context. It lacks a known antigen. A read error may produce the germline difference seen at one junction end. The data belong to a study of tumor-infiltrating lymphocytes in primary liver carcinoma (dated by TCRdb to about 2017). For the wider study: Hepatocellular carcinoma (four) or combined HCC and intrahepatic cholangiocarcinoma (one) was present in the five patients, who were three men and two women aged 30 to 69 years. A total of 35 specimens from 5 patients went through TCRbeta repertoire sequencing, namely 25 tumor regions, 5 adjacent noncancerous liver tissues and 5 peripheral blood samples. Tumors of the five patients were stage T1-T3 N0M0 with maximum diameters of roughly 4.2 to 11 cm. Each sample produced roughly 3.65 to 7.13 million productive TCRbeta reads, and read depth showed no significant difference between tissue types. Reproducibility between technical replicate repertoires was high, with correlation coefficients above 0.95 and mean shared-clone rates roughly 0.86. To link TCRbeta repertoire diversity to the local molecular phenotype, the approximately 26 tumor region samples were profiled with Agilent mRNA microarrays. Across five regions of each liver tumor, along with adjacent normal tissue and blood, the study brought together TCRbeta repertoire sequencing, expression microarrays and whole-exome sequencing.

Total RNA and DNA were co-extracted from around 18-30 mg of bulk tissue with the AllPrep DNA/RNA mini kit, without cell sorting. Surgical resection was performed in China between late 2015 and 2016 on four to six patients with histopathologically diagnosed primary liver carcinoma. At the time of sampling, the patients had chronic HBV infection and had not received any treatment. Five spatially separated regions were sampled per tumor: superior, inferior, left-lateral and right-lateral poles, plus the tumor centre. Histology showed that every tumor sample contained more than 80% viable tumor cells. Each fresh piece of tumor and adjacent tissue was cut in two, with one half stored in RNAlater at -80 degrees C and the other half sent for histology. Overall study outcomes, separate from this receptor: Only the TCR beta chain was sequenced, which likely underestimates true repertoire diversity because unpaired alpha chains were not captured. Bulk unsorted samples precluded comparing CD4+ and CD8+ T cell repertoires. Repertoire overlap was found to be higher between tumor regions (mean roughly 35%) than between tumor-adjacent (17%) or tumor-blood (about 15%) pairs, consistent with antigen-driven expansion. The study included only a handful of patients, and the authors note findings should be validated in a larger study. Compared with blood, tumors had a significantly larger share of the repertoire taken up by the top 250 clones (p = 0.039). Only roughly 8-25% of top clones appeared in all five regions of a tumor, which suggests that tumor-infiltrating T cells are spatially heterogeneous.

A constant-region primer and ProtoScript II reverse transcriptase were used to reverse-transcribe TCRbeta-specific cDNA from roughly 0.5 ug total RNA. TCRbeta libraries were built with three nested multiplex PCR rounds, a slightly modified ARM-PCR procedure. Sample barcodes and Illumina adapters were added in a final 25-cycle PCR with Deep VentR polymerase. Amplicons of 200-500 bp were gel-purified with a QIAquick gel extraction kit before sequencing. The TCRbeta amplicons were sequenced with 250-bp paired-end reads on an Illumina HiSeq 2500. The original pipeline was this. Trimmomatic v0.33 was used to quality-trim the reads, and FLASH v1.2.11 was used to merge paired reads so that full CDR3 sequences could be recovered. V, D and J germline segments were assigned to the rearranged TCRbeta sequences by MiGEC v1.2.1b. Clonotype statistics, along with Shannon-Wiener diversity indices, were calculated using VDJtools v1.0.0. To reduce sampling bias, subsequent analyses other than the diversity analysis used only the 250 most abundant clonotypes in each sample. TCRdb reworked the public reads: Q25 trimming with fastp, MiXCR clone assembly, productive beta chains retained. Identical CDR3 protein sequences are pooled into one entry, listed with their most common genes and DNA. TCRdb's processing, not the study's, gives the V and J calls here. The sample table shows 95,000 to 100,000 distinct CDR3 sequences, and around 66% are seen once. The ten top clones hold 12% of the sample.

Sequencing used liver tumor tissue from sampling region 2. Sample cell subset or site, as interpreted from the label and publication: tumor region T2, inferior pole. The sequence was obtained from an older woman with primary liver carcinoma and hepatitis B virus infection.

Here is the DNA: TGCAGCATTGAATATAACTACGAGCAGTACTTC. Its protein reads: CSIEYNYEQYF. The V and J segments used are TRBV29-1 and TRBJ2-7, with the D gene uncertain. The CDR1 and CDR2 encoded by the germline V gene are SQVTM and ANQGSEA. Taken from cysteine to phenylalanine, the CDR3 has 11 residues. CDR3 DNA is the only sequence kept; it has 33 bases, read in frame from the first base.